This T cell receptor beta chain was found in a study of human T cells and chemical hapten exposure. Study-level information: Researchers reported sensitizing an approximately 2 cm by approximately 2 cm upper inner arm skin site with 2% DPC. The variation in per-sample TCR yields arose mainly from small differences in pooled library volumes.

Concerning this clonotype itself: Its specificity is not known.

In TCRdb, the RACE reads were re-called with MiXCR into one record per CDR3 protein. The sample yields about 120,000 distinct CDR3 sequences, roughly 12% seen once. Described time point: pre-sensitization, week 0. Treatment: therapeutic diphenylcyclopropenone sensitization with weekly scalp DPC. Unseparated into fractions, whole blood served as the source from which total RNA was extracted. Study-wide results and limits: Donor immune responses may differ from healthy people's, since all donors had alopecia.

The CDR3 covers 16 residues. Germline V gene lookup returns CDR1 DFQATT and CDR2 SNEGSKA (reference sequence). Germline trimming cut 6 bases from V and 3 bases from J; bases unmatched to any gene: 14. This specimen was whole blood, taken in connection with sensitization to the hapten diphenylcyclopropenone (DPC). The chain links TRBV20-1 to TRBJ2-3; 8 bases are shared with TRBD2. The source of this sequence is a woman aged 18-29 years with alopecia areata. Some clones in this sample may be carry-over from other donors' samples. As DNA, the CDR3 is TGCAGTGCCGTCAGTCCGGGACTAGGTAGAACAGATACGCAGTATTTT. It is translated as CSAVSPGLGRTDTQYF.